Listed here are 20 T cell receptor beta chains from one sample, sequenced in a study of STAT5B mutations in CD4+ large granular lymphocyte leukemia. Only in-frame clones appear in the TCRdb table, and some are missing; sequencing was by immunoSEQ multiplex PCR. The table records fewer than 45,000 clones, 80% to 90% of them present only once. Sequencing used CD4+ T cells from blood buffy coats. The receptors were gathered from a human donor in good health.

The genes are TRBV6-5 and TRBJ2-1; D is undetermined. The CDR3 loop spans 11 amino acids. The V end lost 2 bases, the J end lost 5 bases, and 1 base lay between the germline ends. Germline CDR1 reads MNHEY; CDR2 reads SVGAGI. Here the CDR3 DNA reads TGTGCCAGCAGTTACCACAATGAGCAGTTCTTC. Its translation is CASSYHNEQFF.

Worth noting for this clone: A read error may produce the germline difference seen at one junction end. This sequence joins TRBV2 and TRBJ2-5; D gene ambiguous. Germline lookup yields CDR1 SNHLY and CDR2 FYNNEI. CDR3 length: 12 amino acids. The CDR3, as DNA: TGTGCCAGCAGATACACACAAGGGACCCAGTACTTC. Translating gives CASRYTQGTQYF.

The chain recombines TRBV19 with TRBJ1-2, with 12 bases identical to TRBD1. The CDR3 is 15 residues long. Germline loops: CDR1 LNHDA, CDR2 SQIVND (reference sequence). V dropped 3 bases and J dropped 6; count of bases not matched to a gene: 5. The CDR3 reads CASSMGTGGSNGYTF. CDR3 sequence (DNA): TGTGCCAGTAGTATGGGGACAGGGGGCTCAAATGGCTACACCTTC. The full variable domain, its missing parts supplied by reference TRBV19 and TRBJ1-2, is DGGITQSPKYLFRKEGQNVTLSCEQNLNHDAMYWYRQDPGQGLRLIYYSQIVNDFQKGDIAEGYSVSREKKESFPLTVTSAQKNPTAFYLCASSMGTGGSNGYTFGSGTRLTVV.

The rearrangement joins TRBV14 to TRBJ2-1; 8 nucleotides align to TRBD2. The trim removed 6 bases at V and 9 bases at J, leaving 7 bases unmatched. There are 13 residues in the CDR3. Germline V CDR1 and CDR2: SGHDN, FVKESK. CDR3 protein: CASRRTGGSEQFF. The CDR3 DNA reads TGTGCCAGCAGGAGGACGGGAGGGAGTGAGCAGTTCTTC.

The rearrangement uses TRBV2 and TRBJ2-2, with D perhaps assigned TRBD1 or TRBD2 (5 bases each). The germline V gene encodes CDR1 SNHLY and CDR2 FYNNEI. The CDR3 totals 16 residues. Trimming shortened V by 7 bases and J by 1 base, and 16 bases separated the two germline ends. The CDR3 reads CASTRPRGGNTGELFF. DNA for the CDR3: TGTGCCAGCACGCGCCCGAGGGGCGGGAACACCGGGGAGCTGTTTTTT.

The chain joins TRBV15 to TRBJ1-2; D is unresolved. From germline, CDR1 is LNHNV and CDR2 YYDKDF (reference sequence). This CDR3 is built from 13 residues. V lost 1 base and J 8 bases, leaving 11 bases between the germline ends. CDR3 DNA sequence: TGTGCCACCAGCAGAGTTAGGGAAGGCGGCTACACCTTC. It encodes CATSRVREGGYTF.

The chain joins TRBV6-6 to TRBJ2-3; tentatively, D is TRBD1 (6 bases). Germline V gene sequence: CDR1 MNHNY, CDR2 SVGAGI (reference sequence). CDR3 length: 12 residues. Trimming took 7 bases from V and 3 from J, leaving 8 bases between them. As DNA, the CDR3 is TGTGCCAGCAACCAGGGGACAGATACGCAGTATTTT. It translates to CASNQGTDTQYF.

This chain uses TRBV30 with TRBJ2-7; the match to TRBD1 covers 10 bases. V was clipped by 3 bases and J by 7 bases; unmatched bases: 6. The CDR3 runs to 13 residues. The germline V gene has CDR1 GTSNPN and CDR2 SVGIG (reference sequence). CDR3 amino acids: CAWSRDRGLEQYF. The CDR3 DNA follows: TGTGCCTGGAGCAGGGACAGGGGTTTGGAGCAGTACTTC.

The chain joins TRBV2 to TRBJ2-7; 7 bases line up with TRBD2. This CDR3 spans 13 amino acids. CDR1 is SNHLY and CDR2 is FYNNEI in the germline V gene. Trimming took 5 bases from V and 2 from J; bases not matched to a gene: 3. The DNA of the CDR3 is TGTGCCAGCAGTTTTCGGGGGGCCTACGAGCAGTACTTC. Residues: CASSFRGAYEQYF.

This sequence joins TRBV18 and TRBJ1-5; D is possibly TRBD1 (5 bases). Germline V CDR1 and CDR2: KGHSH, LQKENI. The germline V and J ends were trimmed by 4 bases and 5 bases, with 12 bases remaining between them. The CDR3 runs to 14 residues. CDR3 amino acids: CASSLRGLYQPQHF. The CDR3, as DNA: TGTGCCAGCTCACTAAGGGGCTTGTATCAGCCCCAGCATTTT.

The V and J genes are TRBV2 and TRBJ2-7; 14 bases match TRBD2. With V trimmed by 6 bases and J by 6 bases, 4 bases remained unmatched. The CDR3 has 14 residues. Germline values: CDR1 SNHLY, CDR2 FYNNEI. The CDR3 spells CASRGTSGRTEQYF. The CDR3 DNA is TGTGCCAGCAGGGGGACTAGCGGGAGAACCGAGCAGTACTTC.

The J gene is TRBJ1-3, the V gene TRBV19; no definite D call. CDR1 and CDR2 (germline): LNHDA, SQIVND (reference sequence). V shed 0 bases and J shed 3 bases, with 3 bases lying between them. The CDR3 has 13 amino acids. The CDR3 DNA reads TGTGCCAGTAGTATAGATGATGGAAACACCATATATTTT. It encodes CASSIDDGNTIYF. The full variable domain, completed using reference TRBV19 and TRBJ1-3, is DGGITQSPKYLFRKEGQNVTLSCEQNLNHDAMYWYRQDPGQGLRLIYYSQIVNDFQKGDIAEGYSVSREKKESFPLTVTSAQKNPTAFYLCASSIDDGNTIYFGEGSWLTVV.

The CDR3 region is CASSFDRGQGTEAFF. CDR3 sequence (DNA): TGTGCCAGCAGTTTCGACAGGGGGCAGGGCACTGAAGCTTTCTTT. The rearrangement joins TRBV27 to TRBJ1-1; 10 nucleotides agree with TRBD1. This CDR3 contains 15 residues. The J segment lost 4 bases and the V segment lost 3 bases, leaving 5 bases of the junction unmatched. The V gene's germline CDR1 is MNHEY and CDR2 SMNVEV (reference sequence).

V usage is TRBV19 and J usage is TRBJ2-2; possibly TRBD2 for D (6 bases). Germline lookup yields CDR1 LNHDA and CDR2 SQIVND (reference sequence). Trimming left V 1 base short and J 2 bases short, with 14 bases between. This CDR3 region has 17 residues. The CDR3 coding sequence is TGTGCCAGTAGTATAGGTACTAGCCGTTCTAACACCGGGGAGCTGTTTTTT. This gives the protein CASSIGTSRSNTGELFF.

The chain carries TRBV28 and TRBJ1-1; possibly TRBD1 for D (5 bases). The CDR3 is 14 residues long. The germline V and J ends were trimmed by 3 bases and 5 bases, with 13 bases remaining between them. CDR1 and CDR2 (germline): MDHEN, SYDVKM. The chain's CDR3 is CASSFPRGTTEAFF. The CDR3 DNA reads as TGTGCCAGCAGTTTTCCTAGGGGAACGACTGAAGCTTTCTTT. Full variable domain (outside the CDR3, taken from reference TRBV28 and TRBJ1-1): DVKVTQSSRYLVKRTGEKVFLECVQDMDHENMFWYRQDPGLGLRLIYFSYDVKMKEKGDIPEGYSVSREKKERFSLILESASTNQTSMYLCASSFPRGTTEAFFGQGTRLTVV.

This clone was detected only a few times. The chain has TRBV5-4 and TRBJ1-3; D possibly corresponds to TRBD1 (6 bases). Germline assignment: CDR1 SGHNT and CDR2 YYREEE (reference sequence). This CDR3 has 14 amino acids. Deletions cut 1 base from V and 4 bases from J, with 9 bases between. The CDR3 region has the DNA TGTGCCAGCAGCTTGCAGGGGCCGGGAAACACCATATATTTT. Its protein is CASSLQGPGNTIYF.

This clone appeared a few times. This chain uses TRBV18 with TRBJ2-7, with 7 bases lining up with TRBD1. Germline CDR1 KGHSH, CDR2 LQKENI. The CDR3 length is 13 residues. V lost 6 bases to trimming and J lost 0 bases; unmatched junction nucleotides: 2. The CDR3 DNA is TGTGCCAGCTCCAGACAGGGCTCCTACGAGCAGTACTTC. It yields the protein CASSRQGSYEQYF.

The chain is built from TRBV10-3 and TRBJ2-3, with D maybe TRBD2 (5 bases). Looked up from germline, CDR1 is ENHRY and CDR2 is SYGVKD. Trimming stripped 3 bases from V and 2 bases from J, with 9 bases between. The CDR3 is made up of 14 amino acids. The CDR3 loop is CAISDRDHTDTQYF. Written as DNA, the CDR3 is TGTGCCATCAGTGACCGGGATCACACAGATACGCAGTATTTT.

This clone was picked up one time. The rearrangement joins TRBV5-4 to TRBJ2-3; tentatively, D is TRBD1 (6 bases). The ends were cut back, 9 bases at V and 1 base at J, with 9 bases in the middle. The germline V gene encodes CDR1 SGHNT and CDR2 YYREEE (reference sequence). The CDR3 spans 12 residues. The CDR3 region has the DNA TGTGCCATGGGGGCTGGCACAGATACGCAGTATTTT. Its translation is CAMGAGTDTQYF.

In DNA, the CDR3 is TGCGCCAGCAGCTTTCTCTCCCAAGAGACCCAGTACTTC. Translating gives CASSFLSQETQYF. V and J are TRBV5-1 and TRBJ2-5; no firm D call. CDR3 size: 13 residues. V gave up 2 bases and J gave up 1 base, with 6 bases separating them. From germline, CDR1 is SGHRS and CDR2 YFSETQ. The full variable domain, completed using reference TRBV5-1 and TRBJ2-5, is KAGVTQTPRYLIKTRGQQVTLSCSPISGHRSVSWYQQTPGQGLQFLFEYFSETQRNKGNFPGRFSGRQFSNSRSEMNVSTLELGDSALYLCASSFLSQETQYFGPGTRLLVL.